Shown below are 27 T cell receptor beta chains from a single sample sequenced in a study of T cell repertoires in cytomegalovirus infection. TCRdb ran MiXCR on the reads and lists one entry per CDR3 protein. The table has more than 400,000 distinct CDR3 sequences, about 25% seen once. Sequencing was done on a sample of PBMCs. The receptors were sampled from a human donor in good health (CMV status not recorded). Some clones in this sample may be carry-over from other donors' samples.

The chain joins TRBV7-7 to TRBJ1-1; D call uncertain. Per the germline V gene, CDR1 is SSHAT and CDR2 is FNYEAQ (reference sequence). CDR3 size: 13 residues. With 5 bases removed from V and 5 bases from J, the gap between germline ends came to 12 bases. CDR3 region: CASSRRPGTEAFF. The CDR3 bases are TGTGCCAGCAGCCGGCGGCCGGGGACTGAAGCTTTCTTT.

This clonotype was picked up many times. This sequence joins TRBV19 and TRBJ1-1; D is possibly TRBD1 (6 bases). The V end lost 3 bases, the J end lost 3 bases, and 11 bases lay between the germline ends. This CDR3 has 14 residues. Germline lookup yields CDR1 LNHDA and CDR2 SQIVND (reference sequence). CDR3 sequence: CASSMRGADTEAFF. DNA of the CDR3: TGTGCCAGTAGTATGCGGGGGGCTGACACTGAAGCTTTCTTT.

The chain has TRBV7-2 and TRBJ2-7; D call uncertain. Per germline, CDR1 SGHTA and CDR2 FQGNSA. The CDR3 covers 14 residues. Trimming pared 3 bases from V and 2 bases from J, leaving 11 bases between. The CDR3 region has the DNA TGTGCCAGCAGCTTCATAGGTTCCGCCTACGAGCAGTACGTC. Its protein product is CASSFIGSAYEQYV.

This clonotype appeared a few times. The rearrangement links TRBV7-2 to TRBJ1-1; possible D gene TRBD1, 5 bases. This CDR3 comprises 13 residues. The V and J ends lost 1 base and 9 bases respectively, with 12 bases between them. The germline V gene has CDR1 SGHTA and CDR2 FQGNSA. CDR3 nucleotide sequence: TGTGCCAGCAGCTTAGTTGTAGGGGATCAAGCTTTCTTT. Its translation is CASSLVVGDQAFF.

Many counts were recorded for this clonotype. V gene TRBV12-3 or TRBV12-4 combines with J gene TRBJ2-1; D gene ambiguous. The V gene lost 5 bases and the J gene lost 4 bases, with 12 bases spanning the gap. The CDR3 has 14 residues. The CDR3 protein is CASSARTGYNEQFF. CDR3 DNA sequence: TGTGCCAGCAGTGCCCGGACGGGTTACAATGAGCAGTTCTTC.

Many counts were recorded for this clonotype. The chain has TRBV7-2 and TRBJ2-5; D perhaps matches TRBD2 (6 bases). Trimming left V 1 base short and J 1 base short, with 13 bases between. CDR3 length equals 16 residues. Per the germline V gene, CDR1 is SGHTA and CDR2 is FQGNSA. For the CDR3, the DNA is TGTGCCAGCAGCTTAGTAGGAGGGACGGCCCAAGAGACCCAGTACTTC. Amino acid sequence: CASSLVGGTAQETQYF.

The DNA for the CDR3 is TGTGCCAGTAGTCCCCGGACTAGCGGGAGGATCTACAATGAGCAGTTCTTC. Its protein is CASSPRTSGRIYNEQFF. The V and J genes are TRBV19 and TRBJ2-1, with 14 bases identical to TRBD2. The V segment lost 5 bases and the J segment 3 bases; nucleotides outside the gene matches: 6. Germline V gene lookup returns CDR1 LNHDA and CDR2 SQIVND (reference sequence). The CDR3 has 17 amino acids.

In its sample, this clonotype was seen many times. V is TRBV7-8 and J is TRBJ1-3; D remains ambiguous. The CDR3 covers 12 residues. V lost 5 bases and J lost 4, with 6 bases in between. Looked up from germline, CDR1 is SGHVS and CDR2 is FQNEAQ. The CDR3: CASSARGNTIYF. The CDR3 DNA is TGTGCCAGCAGCGCAAGGGGAAACACCATATATTTT.

V and J are TRBV30 and TRBJ1-1; D may be TRBD1 (5 bases). This CDR3 is 13 amino acids long. Trimming left V 0 bases short and J 8 bases short, with 13 bases between. Per the germline V gene, CDR1 is GTSNPN and CDR2 is SVGIG (reference sequence). CDR3 nucleotides: TGTGCCTGGAGTGTCCAGGGCGGGTCCGAAGCTTTCTTT. As protein: CAWSVQGGSEAFF.

The genes are TRBV19 and TRBJ1-1; possibly TRBD1 for D (6 bases). Germline V gene sequence: CDR1 LNHDA, CDR2 SQIVND (reference sequence). Trimming removed 3 bases at V and 4 bases at J, with 12 bases between. The CDR3 totals 14 residues. CDR3 sequence (DNA): TGTGCCAGTAGTATGACAGGCAGGGGCACTGAAGCTTTCTTT. It is translated as CASSMTGRGTEAFF.

The chain joins TRBV7-6 to TRBJ2-2, with D unclear. Deletions cut 3 bases from V and 2 bases from J, with 4 bases between. CDR3 length equals 13 residues. Germline V gene sequence: CDR1 SGHVS, CDR2 FNYEAQ. The CDR3 DNA reads as TGTGCCAGCAGCTTCTTTAACACCGGGGAGCTGTTTTTT. This encodes CASSFFNTGELFF.

This clonotype was seen many times. The chain has TRBV7-2 and TRBJ2-3; no clear D gene. V was clipped by 1 base and J by 0 bases, with 8 bases between them. The CDR3 covers 15 residues. CDR1 and CDR2 (germline): SGHTA, FQGNSA. The CDR3 region is CASSLGPVSTDTQYF. In DNA form, the CDR3 reads TGTGCCAGCAGCTTAGGTCCGGTTAGCACAGATACGCAGTATTTT.

The chain uses TRBV20-1 and TRBJ2-1, with 7 bases that match TRBD2. Germline CDR1 reads DFQATT; CDR2 reads SNEGSKA (reference sequence). The CDR3 spans 14 residues. V was clipped by 2 bases and J by 7 bases; unmatched bases: 8. The CDR3: CSARLAALHNEQFF. The CDR3, as DNA: TGCAGTGCTAGACTAGCGGCCCTGCATAATGAGCAGTTCTTC.

This clonotype showed up many times. V gene TRBV7-2 combines with J gene TRBJ2-2, with 10 bases matching TRBD2. The CDR3 runs 18 residues. V dropped 2 bases and J dropped 2; count of bases not matched to a gene: 8. Per germline, CDR1 SGHTA and CDR2 FQGNSA. CDR3 loop: CASSLRSGLAVNTGELFF. The CDR3 coding sequence is TGTGCCAGCAGCTTAAGATCCGGACTAGCGGTAAACACCGGGGAGCTGTTTTTT.

This clonotype was picked up a small number of times. V is TRBV6-1 and J is TRBJ2-1, with a weak D call TRBD2 (6 bases). CDR1 and CDR2 (germline): MNHNS, SASEGT. Between the trimmed V and J ends, which lost 4 bases and 4 bases, there was a span of 17 bases. This CDR3 region has 16 residues. The DNA of the CDR3 is TGTGCCAGCAGTGGGGGACTTCTTTTCCGGTACAATGAGCAGTTCTTC. Its protein is CASSGGLLFRYNEQFF.

The sample holds one count of this clonotype. This chain's CDR3 is CSARDPPKNIQYF. For the CDR3, the DNA is TGCAGTGCTAGAGATCCCCCCAAAAACATTCAGTACTTC. This chain connects TRBV20-1 to TRBJ2-4; D gene uncertain. The germline V gene encodes CDR1 DFQATT and CDR2 SNEGSKA (reference sequence). The CDR3 totals 13 residues. V lost 0 bases, J lost 2 bases, and 5 bases lay in between.

The gene calls are TRBV6-2 or TRBV6-3 and TRBJ2-5, with TRBD2 matching over 9 bases. CDR3 length: 15 residues. With 2 bases clipped from V and 4 bases from J, the junction kept 5 bases outside the gene matches. The germline V gene encodes CDR1 MNHEY and CDR2 SVGEGT. The CDR3 DNA sequence: TGTGCCAGCAGTTACGACGGTAGCGGGAGAGAGACCCAGTACTTC. Translating it yields CASSYDGSGRETQYF.

This clonotype was seen a handful of times. The V and J genes are TRBV28 and TRBJ2-5; perhaps TRBD2 as D (5 bases). CDR3 length: 12 amino acids. In germline, CDR1 is MDHEN, CDR2 SYDVKM. Trimming took off 6 bases at V and 4 bases at J, with 9 bases between the two ends. The CDR3 region has the DNA TGTGCCAGCAGGCCGAGGGCAGAGACCCAGTACTTC. Translation: CASRPRAETQYF. Complete variable domain (other parts from reference TRBV28 and TRBJ2-5): DVKVTQSSRYLVKRTGEKVFLECVQDMDHENMFWYRQDPGLGLRLIYFSYDVKMKEKGDIPEGYSVSREKKERFSLILESASTNQTSMYLCASRPRAETQYFGPGTRLLVL.

This clonotype has a handful of counts. Its ends do not fully match the called genes, so a read error is possible. This chain links TRBV2 with TRBJ2-7; 8 bases map to TRBD1. The CDR3 has 14 residues. Per germline, CDR1 SNHLY and CDR2 FYNNEI. CDR3: CASIEGQGGYEQYF. DNA for the CDR3: TGTGCCAGCATTGAAGGACAGGGTGGCTACGAGCAGTACTTC. The complete variable domain, with remaining parts taken from reference TRBV2 and TRBJ2-7, reads EPEVTQTPSHQVTQMGQEVILRCVPISNHLYFYWYRQILGQKVEFLVSFYNNEISEKSEIFDDQFSVERPDGSNFTLKIRSTKLEDSAMYFCASIEGQGGYEQYFGPGTRLTVT.

This clonotype was detected ten times or more. J is TRBJ1-5 and V is TRBV7-2; D is possibly TRBD1 (5 bases). Between the trimmed V and J ends, which lost 6 bases and 1 base, there was a span of 19 bases. The CDR3 runs to 17 residues. Per germline, CDR1 SGHTA and CDR2 FQGNSA. The CDR3 spells CASRGGTGPGSNQPQHF. CDR3 DNA sequence: TGTGCCAGCAGGGGAGGGACGGGACCAGGGAGCAATCAGCCCCAGCATTTT.

This clonotype has just one count. The genes are TRBV10-3 and TRBJ2-1, with a weak D call TRBD2 (7 bases). Looked up from germline, CDR1 is ENHRY and CDR2 is SYGVKD. This CDR3 spans 14 amino acids. Trimming shortened V by 11 bases and J by 7 bases, and 21 bases separated the two germline ends. For the CDR3, the DNA is TGTGCCTCCCGGGGGGCCAGGGATCGAAATGAGCAGTTCTTC. Translation: CASRGARDRNEQFF.

This clonotype showed up many times. The rearrangement links TRBV11-2 to TRBJ2-5; D not resolved. The CDR3 length is 14 residues. CDR1 SGHAT and CDR2 FQNNGV come from the germline V gene. Trimming stripped 3 bases from V and 0 bases from J, with 8 bases between. CDR3 sequence reads: CASSLFRNQETQYF. In DNA, the CDR3 is TGTGCCAGCAGCTTGTTCCGTAACCAAGAGACCCAGTACTTC. Complete variable domain (other parts from reference TRBV11-2 and TRBJ2-5): EAGVAQSPRYKIIEKRQSVAFWCNPISGHATLYWYQQILGQGPKLLIQFQNNGVVDDSQLPKDRFSAERLKGVDSTLKIQPAKLEDSAVYLCASSLFRNQETQYFGPGTRLLVL.

This clonotype showed up just a few times. This chain connects TRBV20-1 to TRBJ1-4, with D maybe TRBD1 (6 bases). Germline CDR1 and CDR2: DFQATT and SNEGSKA (reference sequence). The CDR3 extends over 13 amino acids. Trimming left V 5 bases short and J 8 bases short, with 15 bases between. CDR3 loop: CSAEEQTGEKLFF. The CDR3 coding sequence is TGCAGTGCTGAGGAGCAGACAGGCGAAAAACTGTTTTTT.

The chain carries TRBV7-8 and TRBJ2-1, with D maybe TRBD2 (5 bases). There are 15 residues in the CDR3. The V gene's germline CDR1 is SGHVS and CDR2 FQNEAQ. Between the trimmed V and J ends, which lost 5 bases and 7 bases, there was a span of 18 bases. CDR3 sequence (DNA): TGTGCCAGCAGCCACACTAGAGTTCTTGGGAATGAGCAGTTCTTC. The encoded protein is CASSHTRVLGNEQFF.

The chain employs TRBV24-1 and TRBJ1-2, with no clear D. Trimming took 4 bases from V and 8 from J, leaving 16 bases between them. The CDR3 length is 14 residues. Germline lookup yields CDR1 KGHDR and CDR2 SFDVKD. The CDR3 nucleotides read TGTGCCACCAGTGACTCGAGGGCCGCGGGCGGCTACACCTTC. As protein: CATSDSRAAGGYTF.

The rearrangement links TRBV12-3 or TRBV12-4 to TRBJ2-1, with 7 bases lining up with TRBD1. Trimming removed 5 bases from V and 13 bases from J; junction bases left unmatched: 8. This CDR3 region has 12 residues. The CDR3 DNA is TGTGCCAGCAGTCCGCGACAGGGCTATCAGTTCTTC. Amino acid sequence: CASSPRQGYQFF.

This chain joins TRBV28 and TRBJ2-5; D is uncertain. The V and J ends lost 2 bases and 5 bases respectively, with 15 bases between them. CDR3 size: 15 residues. Germline V gives CDR1 MDHEN, CDR2 SYDVKM. In DNA, the CDR3 is TGTGCCAGCAGTTTAATAGGTCGGTCCGAGGAGACCCAGTACTTC. It is translated as CASSLIGRSEETQYF. The variable domain in full, with the rest retrieved from reference TRBV28 and TRBJ2-5, is DVKVTQSSRYLVKRTGEKVFLECVQDMDHENMFWYRQDPGLGLRLIYFSYDVKMKEKGDIPEGYSVSREKKERFSLILESASTNQTSMYLCASSLIGRSEETQYFGPGTRLLVL.